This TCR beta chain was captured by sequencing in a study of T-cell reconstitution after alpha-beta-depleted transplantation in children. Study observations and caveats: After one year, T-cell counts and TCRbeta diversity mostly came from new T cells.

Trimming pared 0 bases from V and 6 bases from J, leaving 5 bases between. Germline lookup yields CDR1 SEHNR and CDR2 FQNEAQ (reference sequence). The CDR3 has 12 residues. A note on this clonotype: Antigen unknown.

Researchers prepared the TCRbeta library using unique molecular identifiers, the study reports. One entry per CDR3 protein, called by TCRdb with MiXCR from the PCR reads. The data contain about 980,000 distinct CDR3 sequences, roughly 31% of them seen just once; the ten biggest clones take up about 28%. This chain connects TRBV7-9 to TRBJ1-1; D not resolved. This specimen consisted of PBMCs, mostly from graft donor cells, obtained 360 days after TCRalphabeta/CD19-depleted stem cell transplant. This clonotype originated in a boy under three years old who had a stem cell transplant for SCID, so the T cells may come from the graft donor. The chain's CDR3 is CASSLAQPEAFF. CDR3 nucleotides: TGTGCCAGCAGCTTAGCACAACCTGAAGCTTTCTTT.